This is a list of T cell receptor beta chains from one sample in a study of regulatory T cells in long-lasting Graves disease. Using its own MiXCR run on the multiplex PCR reads, TCRdb lists one record per CDR3 protein. The data contain 400,000 to 500,000 distinct CDR3 sequences, about a fifth of them singletons. Material: peripheral blood mononuclear cells (PBMCs), obtained when the disease was refractory, from a patient treated with antithyroid drugs. The receptors derive from a female donor with Graves disease. Both conserved end residues are part of each CDR3. Fields, in order: CDR3 DNA, CDR3 protein, CDR3 length, clone size, J gene, V gene, D gene. The D gene is left open where the match is weak. The listing skips clone size in some rows; elsewhere it reads once, few, many or a size class.

cdr3_nt: TGTGCCACCAGTGAGTCCAGGGTAGCCGGGGAGCTGTTTTTT
cdr3_aa: CATSESRVAGELFF
cdr3_length: 14
clone_size: NA
j_call: TRBJ2-2
v_call: TRBV24-1
d_call: NA

cdr3_nt: TGTGCCCCGCCCGGGGGGATGACTGAAGCTTTCTTT
cdr3_aa: CAPPGGMTEAFF
cdr3_length: 12
clone_size: NA
j_call: TRBJ1-1
v_call: TRBV11-3
d_call: NA

cdr3_nt: TGTGCCAGCAGCCGAGGGGACAGGAATCAGCCCCAGCATTTT
cdr3_aa: CASSRGDRNQPQHF
cdr3_length: 14
clone_size: many
j_call: TRBJ1-5
v_call: TRBV6-1
d_call: TRBD1

cdr3_nt: TGTGCCAGTAGTGCGAGGGACACACCGTCCTACGAGCAGTACTTC
cdr3_aa: CASSARDTPSYEQYF
cdr3_length: 15
clone_size: NA
j_call: TRBJ2-7
v_call: TRBV19
d_call: NA

cdr3_nt: TGTGCCAGCAGCCAAGATCTTCTCGCGAACACTGAAGCTTTCTTT
cdr3_aa: CASSQDLLANTEAFF
cdr3_length: 15
clone_size: few
j_call: TRBJ1-1
v_call: TRBV14
d_call: NA

cdr3_nt: TGTGCCACCTGGGGCTATGGCTACACCTTC
cdr3_aa: CATWGYGYTF
cdr3_length: 10
clone_size: few
j_call: TRBJ1-2
v_call: TRBV10-3
d_call: NA

cdr3_nt: TGTGCCACCATTGACAGGATGAACACTGAAGCTTTCTTT
cdr3_aa: CATIDRMNTEAFF
cdr3_length: 13
clone_size: many
j_call: TRBJ1-1
v_call: TRBV2
d_call: NA

cdr3_nt: TGTGCCTGCCCGAACTTTCGAGGAGTAGAAAAACTGTTTTTT
cdr3_aa: CACPNFRGVEKLFF
cdr3_length: 14
clone_size: many
j_call: TRBJ1-4
v_call: TRBV30
d_call: NA

cdr3_nt: TGTGCCAGCAGTTTAATCGGGACTGCCTCGTCAGAGACCCAGTACTTC
cdr3_aa: CASSLIGTASSETQYF
cdr3_length: 16
clone_size: many
j_call: TRBJ2-5
v_call: TRBV27
d_call: NA

cdr3_nt: TGTGCCAGCAGCGTAGACCCCGGGACACTGAACACTGAAGCTTTCTTT
cdr3_aa: CASSVDPGTLNTEAFF
cdr3_length: 16
clone_size: few
j_call: TRBJ1-1
v_call: TRBV9
d_call: NA

cdr3_nt: TGCAGTGCTATTACGGGGCGCTACTACGAGCAGTACTTC
cdr3_aa: CSAITGRYYEQYF
cdr3_length: 13
clone_size: few
j_call: TRBJ2-7
v_call: TRBV20-1
d_call: NA